This TCR beta chain originates from a study of T cell changes during pregnancy in multiple sclerosis. The V gene's germline CDR1 is SGHNT and CDR2 YYREEE (reference sequence). CDR3 size: 16 residues. The ends were cut back, 4 bases at V and 5 bases at J, with 21 bases in the middle. Libraries were prepared by immunoSEQ multiplex PCR; TCRdb keeps only in-frame clonotypes and omits some of them. The repertoire holds fewer than 85,000 clones, with roughly 95% as singletons. The J gene is TRBJ1-1, the V gene TRBV5-4; possibly TRBD1 for D (5 bases). The TCR originated in a female donor with multiple sclerosis, enrolled in a pregnancy study. The specimen was peripheral blood, collected in the second trimester of pregnancy. This chain's CDR3 is CASSLPGTPGGTEAFF. Written as DNA, the CDR3 is TGTGCCAGCAGCCTCCCCGGGACGCCGGGGGGGACTGAAGCTTTCTTT.